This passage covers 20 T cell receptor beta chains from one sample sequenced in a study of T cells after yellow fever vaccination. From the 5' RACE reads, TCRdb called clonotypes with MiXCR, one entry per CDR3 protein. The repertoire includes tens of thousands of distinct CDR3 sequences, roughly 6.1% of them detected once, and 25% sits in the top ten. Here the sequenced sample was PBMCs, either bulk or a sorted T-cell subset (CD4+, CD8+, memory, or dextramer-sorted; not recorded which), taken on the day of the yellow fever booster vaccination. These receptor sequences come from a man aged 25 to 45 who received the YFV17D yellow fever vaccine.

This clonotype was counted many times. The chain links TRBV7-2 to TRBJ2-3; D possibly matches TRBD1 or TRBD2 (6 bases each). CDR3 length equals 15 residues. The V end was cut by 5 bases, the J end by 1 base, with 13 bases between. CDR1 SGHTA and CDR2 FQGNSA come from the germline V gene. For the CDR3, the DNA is TGTGCCAGCAGCCGAGGGGGGTCGCGCACAGATACGCAGTATTTT. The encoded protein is CASSRGGSRTDTQYF.

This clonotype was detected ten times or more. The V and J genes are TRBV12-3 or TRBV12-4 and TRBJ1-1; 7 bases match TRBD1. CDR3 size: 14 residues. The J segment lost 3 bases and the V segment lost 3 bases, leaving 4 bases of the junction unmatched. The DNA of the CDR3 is TGTGCCAGCAGTTTTTACAGGGGCGACACTGAAGCTTTCTTT. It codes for CASSFYRGDTEAFF.

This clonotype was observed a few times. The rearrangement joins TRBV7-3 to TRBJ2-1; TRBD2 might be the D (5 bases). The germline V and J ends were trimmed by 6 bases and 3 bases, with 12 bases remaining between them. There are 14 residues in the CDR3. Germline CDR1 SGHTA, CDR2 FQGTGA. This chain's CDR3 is CASSRTGSYNEQFF. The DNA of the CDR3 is TGTGCCAGCAGTCGAACGGGAAGCTACAATGAGCAGTTCTTC. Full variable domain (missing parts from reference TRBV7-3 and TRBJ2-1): GAGVSQTPSNKVTEKGKYVELRCDPISGHTALYWYRQSLGQGPEFLIYFQGTGAADDSGLPNDRFFAVRPEGSVSTLKIQRTERGDSAVYLCASSRTGSYNEQFFGPGTRLTVL.

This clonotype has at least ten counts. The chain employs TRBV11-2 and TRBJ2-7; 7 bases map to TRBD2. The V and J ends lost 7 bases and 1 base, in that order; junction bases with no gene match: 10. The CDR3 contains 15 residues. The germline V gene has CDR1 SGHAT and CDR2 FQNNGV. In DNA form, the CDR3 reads TGTGCCAGCACCATAAATCCGGGACTATCCTACGAGCAGTACTTC. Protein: CASTINPGLSYEQYF.

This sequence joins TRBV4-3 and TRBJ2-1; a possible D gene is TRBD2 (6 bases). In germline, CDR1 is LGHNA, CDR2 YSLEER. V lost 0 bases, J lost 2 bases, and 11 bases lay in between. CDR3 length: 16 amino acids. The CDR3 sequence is CASSQERDQTYNEQFF. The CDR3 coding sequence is TGCGCCAGCAGCCAAGAGCGGGACCAGACCTACAATGAGCAGTTCTTC.

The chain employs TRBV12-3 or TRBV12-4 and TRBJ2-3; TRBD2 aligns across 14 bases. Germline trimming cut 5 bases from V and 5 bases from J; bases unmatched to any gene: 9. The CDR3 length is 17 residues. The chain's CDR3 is CASSPPGTSGSIDTQYF. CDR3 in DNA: TGTGCCAGCAGTCCCCCCGGGACTAGCGGGAGTATAGATACGCAGTATTTT.

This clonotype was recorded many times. CDR3 protein: CASSRTGTGGTGELFF. As DNA, the CDR3 is TGTGCCAGCTCACGCACCGGGACAGGGGGCACCGGGGAGCTGTTTTTT. The J gene is TRBJ2-2, the V gene TRBV18; 11 bases are a match to TRBD1. The trim removed 4 bases at V and 4 bases at J, leaving 5 bases unmatched. The germline CDR1 and CDR2 sequences are KGHSH and LQKENI. The CDR3 contains 16 residues.

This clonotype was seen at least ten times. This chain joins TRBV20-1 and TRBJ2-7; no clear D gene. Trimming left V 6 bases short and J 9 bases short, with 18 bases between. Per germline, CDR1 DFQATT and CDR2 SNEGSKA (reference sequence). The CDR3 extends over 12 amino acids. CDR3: CSATPGHPRQYF. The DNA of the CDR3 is TGCAGTGCCACCCCCGGCCATCCTCGGCAGTACTTC.

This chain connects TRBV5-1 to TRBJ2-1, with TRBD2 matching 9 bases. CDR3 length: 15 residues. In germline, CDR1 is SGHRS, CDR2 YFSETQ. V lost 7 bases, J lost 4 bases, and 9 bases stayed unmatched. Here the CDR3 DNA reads TGCGCCAGCGGAGTAGGGACTAGCAGGTACAATGAGCAGTTCTTC. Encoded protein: CASGVGTSRYNEQFF.

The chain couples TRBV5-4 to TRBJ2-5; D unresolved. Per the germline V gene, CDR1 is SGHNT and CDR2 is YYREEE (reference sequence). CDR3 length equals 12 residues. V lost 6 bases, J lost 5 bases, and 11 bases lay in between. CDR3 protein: CASTLSSETQYF. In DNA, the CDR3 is TGTGCCAGCACCTTATCATCGGAGACCCAGTACTTC.

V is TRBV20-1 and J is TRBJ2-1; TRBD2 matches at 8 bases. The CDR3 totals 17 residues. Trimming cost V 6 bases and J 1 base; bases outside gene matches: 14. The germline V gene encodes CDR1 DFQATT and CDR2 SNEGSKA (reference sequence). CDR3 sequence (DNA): TGCAGTGCCTTTTCAAGCGGGAGCTATGGATCCTACAATGAGCAGTTCTTC. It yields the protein CSAFSSGSYGSYNEQFF.

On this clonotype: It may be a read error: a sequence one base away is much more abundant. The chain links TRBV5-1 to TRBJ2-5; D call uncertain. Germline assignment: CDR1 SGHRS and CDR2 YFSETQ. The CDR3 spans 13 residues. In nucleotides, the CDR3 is TGCACCAGCAGCTTGGTAGGGTCGGGGACCCAGTACTTC. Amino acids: CTSSLVGSGTQYF.

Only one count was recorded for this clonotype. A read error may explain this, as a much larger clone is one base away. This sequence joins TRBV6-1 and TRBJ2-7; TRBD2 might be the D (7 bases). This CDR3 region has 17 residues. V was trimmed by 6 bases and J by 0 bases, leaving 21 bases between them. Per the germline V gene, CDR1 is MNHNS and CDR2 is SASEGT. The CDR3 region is CASSHRASGLVSYEQYF. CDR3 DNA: TGTGCCAGCAGCCACAGGGCTAGCGGCCTTGTCTCCTACGAGCAGTACTTC.

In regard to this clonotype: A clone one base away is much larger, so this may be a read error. CDR3 bases: TGTGCCAGCAGACCGGGGAGGGTCCTAGCCAAAAGCATTCAGTACTTC. This gives the protein CASRPGRVLAKSIQYF. The chain uses TRBV7-8 and TRBJ2-4, with TRBD2 matching 7 bases. This CDR3 contains 16 residues. Per the germline V gene, CDR1 is SGHVS and CDR2 is FQNEAQ.

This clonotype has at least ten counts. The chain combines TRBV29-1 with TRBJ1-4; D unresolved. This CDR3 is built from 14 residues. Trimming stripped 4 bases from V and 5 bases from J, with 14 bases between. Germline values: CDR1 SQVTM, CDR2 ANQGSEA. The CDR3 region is CSVVFERGNEKLFF. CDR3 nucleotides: TGCAGCGTTGTGTTTGAACGGGGAAATGAAAAACTGTTTTTT.

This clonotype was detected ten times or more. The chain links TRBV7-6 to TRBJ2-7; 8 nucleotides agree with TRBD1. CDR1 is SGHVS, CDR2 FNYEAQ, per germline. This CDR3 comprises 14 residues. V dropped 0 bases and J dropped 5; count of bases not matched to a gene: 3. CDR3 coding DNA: TGTGCCAGCAGCTTAGCCCCAGGGGGCAACGAGCAGTACTTC. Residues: CASSLAPGGNEQYF.

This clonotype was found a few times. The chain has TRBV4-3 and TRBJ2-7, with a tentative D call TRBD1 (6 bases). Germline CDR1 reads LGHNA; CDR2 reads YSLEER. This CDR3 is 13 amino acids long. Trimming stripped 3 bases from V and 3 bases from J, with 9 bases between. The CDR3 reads CASSHSDSYEQYF. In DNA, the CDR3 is TGCGCCAGCAGCCATTCGGACAGCTACGAGCAGTACTTC.

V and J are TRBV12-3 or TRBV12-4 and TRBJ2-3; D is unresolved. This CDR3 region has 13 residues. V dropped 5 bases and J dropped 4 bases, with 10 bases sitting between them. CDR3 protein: CASSLDRSDTQYF. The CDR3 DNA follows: TGTGCCAGCAGTCTGGACCGTTCAGATACGCAGTATTTT.

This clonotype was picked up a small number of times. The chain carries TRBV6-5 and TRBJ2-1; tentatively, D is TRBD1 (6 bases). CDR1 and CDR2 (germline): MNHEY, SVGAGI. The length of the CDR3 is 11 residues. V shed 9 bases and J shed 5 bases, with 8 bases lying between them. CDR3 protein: CASRGNNEQFF. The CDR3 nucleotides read TGTGCCAGTAGGGGGAACAATGAGCAGTTCTTC.

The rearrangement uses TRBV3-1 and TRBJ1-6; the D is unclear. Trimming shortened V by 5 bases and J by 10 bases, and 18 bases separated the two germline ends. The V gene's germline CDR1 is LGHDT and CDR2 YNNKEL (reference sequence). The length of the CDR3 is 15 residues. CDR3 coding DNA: TGTGCCAGCAGCGCGAGTTTTTCCTCGGACTCACCCCTCCACTTT. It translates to CASSASFSSDSPLHF.